These T cell receptor beta chains were read from a single sample in a study of Graves' ophthalmopathy and Graves' hyperthyroidism. TCRdb reprocessed the multiplex PCR reads with MiXCR, giving one entry per CDR3 protein. The table lists hundreds of thousands of distinct CDR3 sequences, about 15% of them singletons, with approximately 9.8% in the top ten. The sample taken for sequencing was blood. The receptors originated from a woman under 40 with Graves' ophthalmopathy. Each CDR3 is given with its conserved first and last residue. D genes are given only for firm matches. Rows may omit the clone size; those that give it use once, few, many or a size class.

size,V,J,D,DNA,CDR3
many,TRBV6-1,TRBJ2-2,TRBD1,TGTGCCAGCACCCGGACAGGGGAGAACACCGGGGAGCTGTTTTTT,CASTRTGENTGELFF
many,TRBV15,TRBJ2-7,TRBD1,TGTGCCACCAGAGAATTCCTCGGGACAGGGCCCTACGAGCAGTACTTC,CATREFLGTGPYEQYF
many,TRBV20-1,TRBJ1-2,TRBD1,TGCAGAGGGACAGACCTTAACTATGGCTACACCTTC,CRGTDLNYGYTF
many,TRBV15,TRBJ1-5,NA,TGTGCCACCAGCAGAGTGGGGGCCGGCAATCAGCCCCAGCATTTT,CATSRVGAGNQPQHF
many,TRBV7-2,TRBJ1-2,NA,TGTGCCAGCAGCTACGGACATCCCTATGGCTACACCTTC,CASSYGHPYGYTF
many,TRBV6-2/TRBV6-3,TRBJ2-7,TRBD1,TGTGCCAGCAGTTTGGACAGGGCGAAAGTCTCCTACGAGCAGTACTTC,CASSLDRAKVSYEQYF
few,TRBV3-1,TRBJ2-2,NA,TGTGCCATCTCACTCAGGGGTGCCACCGGGGAGCTGTTTTTT,CAISLRGATGELFF
many,TRBV28,TRBJ1-2,NA,TGTGCCAGCAGTTGGCCAAGGGGGAAAAACTATGGCTACACCTTC,CASSWPRGKNYGYTF
many,TRBV19,TRBJ1-1,NA,TGTGCCAGTATAGGGGGACGGATGACCCAAGCTTTCTTT,CASIGGRMTQAFF
few,TRBV6-2/TRBV6-3,TRBJ1-5,NA,TGTGCCAGCAGTTACTCTATCGGGTCGTTGGGGGCGGGACATCAGCCCCAGCATTTT,CASSYSIGSLGAGHQPQHF
NA,TRBV24-1,TRBJ2-5,TRBD2,TGTGCCACCAGTGAACCCTTAGGACTAGCGGGGATGGAGACCCAGTACTTC,CATSEPLGLAGMETQYF
NA,TRBV25-1,TRBJ1-3,TRBD1,TGTGCCAGCAGTGTGAACAGGGGGCTGGCTGGAAACACCATATATTTT,CASSVNRGLAGNTIYF
many,TRBV20-1,TRBJ2-3,TRBD2,TGCAGTGCATTTCCGGGACTAGCGGGTTACACAGATACGCAGTATTTT,CSAFPGLAGYTDTQYF
many,TRBV7-2,TRBJ2-7,TRBD2,TGTGCCAGCAGCCTGACTAGCGGGAAGCTCTACGAGCAGCACTTC,CASSLTSGKLYEQHF
NA,TRBV9,TRBJ2-2,NA,TGTGCCAGCAGCGTAGCATCGGCCGGGGAGCTGTTTTTT,CASSVASAGELFF
many,TRBV24-1,TRBJ2-2,NA,TGTGCCACCAGTGATTCTCGGCGGGGCAACACCGGGGAGCTGTTTTTT,CATSDSRRGNTGELFF
NA,TRBV6-1,TRBJ2-5,NA,TGTGCCAGCAGAGAAGCTGGGGAGGAGACCCAGTACTTC,CASREAGEETQYF
NA,TRBV29-1,TRBJ2-5,TRBD2,TGCAGCGTTGAAAGTCGGGGCGTAAGGGTACTAGCGGGGAGCCAAGAGACCCAGTACTTC,CSVESRGVRVLAGSQETQYF
many,TRBV24-1,TRBJ2-5,NA,TGTGCCACCAGTGATTTGAGAGAGACCCAGTACTTC,CATSDLRETQYF
few,TRBV29-1,TRBJ2-7,TRBD2,TGCAGCGTTGCGTACACTAGCGGGTACGAGCAGTACTTC,CSVAYTSGYEQYF
many,TRBV7-6,TRBJ1-1,NA,TGTGCCAGCAGCTCAGGGAGAGGCTATAGCACTGAAGCTTTCTTT,CASSSGRGYSTEAFF
NA,TRBV11-1,TRBJ1-2,TRBD1,TGTGCCAGCAGCCATCGTAATCCGGGACAGGGGGCGTTTAGTGGCTACACCTTC,CASSHRNPGQGAFSGYTF
many,TRBV19,TRBJ1-6,NA,TGTGCCACCCAGGATTTCTCCTATAATTCACCCCTCCACTTT,CATQDFSYNSPLHF
many,TRBV28,TRBJ1-2,TRBD1,TGTGCCAGCAGTCCGGGGGGACAGGGAAGCGGCTACACCTTC,CASSPGGQGSGYTF
many,TRBV20-1,TRBJ2-7,TRBD1,TGCAGTGCTAAGCAAGGGGGCCTGAGCTACGAGCAGTACTTC,CSAKQGGLSYEQYF
many,TRBV5-1,TRBJ1-1,NA,TGCGCCAGCAGCTTGGCACGGGGAATGAACACTGAAGCTTTCTTT,CASSLARGMNTEAFF
many,TRBV5-1,TRBJ2-2,NA,TGCGCCAGCAGCTTGGAACATCACACCGGGGAGCTGTTTTTT,CASSLEHHTGELFF
many,TRBV5-4,TRBJ2-5,NA,TGTGCCAGCAGCTTAGAACGGGGAGGAGAGACCCAGTACTTC,CASSLERGGETQYF
many,TRBV5-1,TRBJ1-1,NA,TGCGCCAGCAGATCAGGGTCGGTTGTCACTGAAGCTTTCTTT,CASRSGSVVTEAFF
many,TRBV27,TRBJ2-7,NA,TGTGCCAGCAGTTTATGGGGCCCCTCCACCGCCTCCGAGCAGTACTTC,CASSLWGPSTASEQYF
many,TRBV6-1,TRBJ1-5,TRBD1,TGTGCCAGCAGGGACAAGACAGGGGCCCATCAGCCCCAGCATTTT,CASRDKTGAHQPQHF
many,TRBV5-1,TRBJ1-2,TRBD1,TGCGCCAGCAGCCCGGGACAGGGTATGGATGGCTACACCTTC,CASSPGQGMDGYTF
once,TRBV12-3/TRBV12-4,TRBJ1-2,NA,TGTGCCAGCAGGTGGGAAGGTAGCTATGGCTACACCTTC,CASRWEGSYGYTF
many,TRBV6-1,TRBJ1-5,TRBD1,TGTGCCAGCAGTCCGGGACAGGCACATCAGCCCCAGCATTTT,CASSPGQAHQPQHF
many,TRBV20-1,TRBJ2-3,TRBD2,TGCAGTGCTCTAGGACTAGATTCAGATACGCAGTATTTT,CSALGLDSDTQYF
many,TRBV7-2,TRBJ2-2,NA,TGTGCCAGCAGCTTAGCCCCCCGGGTGATCGGGGAGCTGTTTTTT,CASSLAPRVIGELFF
NA,TRBV10-3,TRBJ2-2,TRBD1,TGTGTCTCCCCGGGGACAGGGGGGCGGACCGGGGAGCTGTTTTTT,CVSPGTGGRTGELFF
many,TRBV10-3,TRBJ1-1,TRBD1,TGTGCCATCAGTGAAAACCGGGACAGGGATTCTGAAGCTTTCTTT,CAISENRDRDSEAFF
many,TRBV2,TRBJ2-7,NA,TGTGCCAGCGAAGAAGGTGGGGGGCAGAACGGGGCCTACGAGCAGTACTTC,CASEEGGGQNGAYEQYF
many,TRBV24-1,TRBJ1-6,TRBD1,TGTGCCACCAGTGATGTCTCTGGGACAGGGAATAATTCACCCCTCCACTTT,CATSDVSGTGNNSPLHF
few,TRBV6-5,TRBJ2-2,NA,TGTGCCAGCAGTTACCTACATGGGGGCCGCAACACCGGGGAGCTGTTTTTT,CASSYLHGGRNTGELFF
many,TRBV6-1,TRBJ1-1,NA,TGTGCCAGCAGTAGGGGAACTGAAGCTTTCTTT,CASSRGTEAFF
many,TRBV20-1,TRBJ2-7,NA,TGCAGTGCTAGTTCTAGGGAACCCTACGAGCAGTACTTC,CSASSREPYEQYF
many,TRBV20-1,TRBJ1-5,NA,TGCAGTGCTAATACAGTTGTCGATAGCAATCAGCCCCAGCATTTT,CSANTVVDSNQPQHF
many,TRBV25-1,TRBJ2-7,NA,TGTGCCAGCAGTGACCCAGGACGGACCCTTTACGAGCAGTACTTC,CASSDPGRTLYEQYF
few,TRBV4-1,TRBJ2-5,NA,TGCGCCAGCAGCAGAAGCAGTGTACCGAAAGAGACCCAGTACTTC,CASSRSSVPKETQYF
few,TRBV3-1,TRBJ2-7,NA,TGTGCCAGCAGCATACGGGCTTACGAGCAGTACTTC,CASSIRAYEQYF
many,TRBV5-6,TRBJ2-4,NA,TGTGCCAGCAGCTTGCTATATGGAAGAGTGGGATGGGCCAAAAACATTCAGTACTTC,CASSLLYGRVGWAKNIQYF
many,TRBV12-3/TRBV12-4,TRBJ1-2,TRBD1,TGTGCCAGCAGACAGGGGGCCCTGCAGTCCTATGGCTACACCTTC,CASRQGALQSYGYTF
many,TRBV6-5,TRBJ2-1,TRBD2,TGTGCCAGCAGTTACAGAGGACTAGTGGACATGTACAATGAGCAGTTCTTC,CASSYRGLVDMYNEQFF
many,TRBV20-1,TRBJ1-5,TRBD1,TGCAGTGCTAGAGCTGGGACAGGGGTTCCTTACAATCAGCCCCAGCATTTT,CSARAGTGVPYNQPQHF